This TCR beta chain was sequenced in a study of Graves' ophthalmopathy and Graves' hyperthyroidism. Findings and caveats of the study: Between ophthalmopathy and stable hyperthyroidism, a 13-signature model drew a separation with about 88% sensitivity and approximately 79% specificity. Blood also harbored most expanded thyroid clonotypes above 0.001 frequency.

Researchers took RNA transcripts and amplified TCR beta CDR3 regions from them. Following a first-round RT-PCR that used HTBI primers, a second-round multiplex PCR was carried out. TCRdb re-called the multiplex PCR reads through MiXCR, storing one row per CDR3 protein. The sample shows over 450,000 distinct CDR3 sequences, approximately 15% of them seen only once. V gave up 1 base and J gave up 7 bases, with 11 bases separating them. CDR3 length: 13 residues. Germline V lookup: CDR1 SGHRS, CDR2 YFSETQ. This clonotype has ten or more counts. The antigen remains undetermined. Sampling over 8 ml of fresh peripheral blood provided the PBMCs.

This chain uses TRBV5-1 with TRBJ1-1; no clear D. This TCR was sampled from a woman in her thirties with Graves' ophthalmopathy. Material: blood. The CDR3: CASSLSIGDEAFF. The CDR3 bases are TGCGCCAGCAGCTTGTCGATCGGGGATGAAGCTTTCTTT.